The 3 T cell receptor beta chains listed next were all sequenced from one sample in a study of blood T cell repertoires in COVID-19. The data were produced by immunoSEQ multiplex PCR, yet TCRdb's version contains in-frame clones alone and is incomplete. The sample includes roughly 200,000 clones, 85% seen only once; the top ten take approximately 19%. The source material was PBMCs or T cells enriched from blood (not recorded which). These receptors were collected from a man aged 35-49 years who had recovered from COVID-19.

V gene TRBV5-1 combines with J gene TRBJ2-7; no clear D. CDR3 size: 13 residues. Germline lookup yields CDR1 SGHRS and CDR2 YFSETQ. The germline V and J ends were trimmed by 1 base and 5 bases, with 10 bases remaining between them. CDR3 loop: CASSLRRNNEQYF. The CDR3 region has the DNA TGCGCCAGCAGCTTGAGGCGGAACAACGAGCAGTACTTC. Supplemented by reference TRBV5-1 and TRBJ2-7, the full variable domain reads KAGVTQTPRYLIKTRGQQVTLSCSPISGHRSVSWYQQTPGQGLQFLFEYFSETQRNKGNFPGRFSGRQFSNSRSEMNVSTLELGDSALYLCASSLRRNNEQYFGPGTRLTVT.

The rearrangement joins TRBV5-6 to TRBJ2-3; the match to TRBD1 covers 8 bases. V lost 2 bases to trimming and J lost 3 bases; unmatched junction nucleotides: 8. Germline lookup yields CDR1 SGHDT and CDR2 YYEEEE. This CDR3 is 16 amino acids long. The CDR3 region is CASSFFGTGGTDTQYF. CDR3 sequence (DNA): TGTGCCAGCAGCTTTTTTGGGACAGGTGGGACAGATACGCAGTATTTT.

The V and J genes are TRBV28 and TRBJ1-5; D is undetermined. Germline CDR1 is MDHEN and CDR2 is SYDVKM. The CDR3 length is 13 residues. CDR3 in amino acids: CGSAGANNQPQHF. DNA of the CDR3: TGTGGATCCGCGGGAGCTAACAATCAGCCCCAGCATTTT.